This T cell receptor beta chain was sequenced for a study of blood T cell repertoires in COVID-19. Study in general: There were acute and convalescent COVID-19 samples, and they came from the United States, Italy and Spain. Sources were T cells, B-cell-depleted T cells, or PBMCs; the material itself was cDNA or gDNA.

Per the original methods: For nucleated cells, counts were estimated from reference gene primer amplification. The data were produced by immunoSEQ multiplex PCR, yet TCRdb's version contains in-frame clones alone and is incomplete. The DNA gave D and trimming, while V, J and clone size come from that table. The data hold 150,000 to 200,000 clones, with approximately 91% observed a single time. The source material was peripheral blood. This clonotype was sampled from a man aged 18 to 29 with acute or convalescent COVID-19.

This CDR3 is CASRRDSQVTEAFF. The DNA of the CDR3 is TGTGCCAGCAGGCGGGACAGCCAGGTCACTGAAGCTTTCTTT. V and J are TRBV6-4 and TRBJ1-1; 7 bases align to TRBD1. Germline trimming cut 6 bases from V and 4 bases from J; bases unmatched to any gene: 8. The length of the CDR3 is 14 residues. In germline, CDR1 is MRHNA, CDR2 SNTAGT.